This passage covers 21 T cell receptor beta chains from one sample sequenced in a study of control samples from healthy donors and cancer patients. Produced via immunoSEQ multiplex PCR; TCRdb's table is partial and in-frame only. Altogether about 75,000 clones are present, 84% being singletons, with the ten largest covering about 15%. Sequenced input: blood. The receptors were gathered from a man between 50 and 59 years old in good health.

J is TRBJ1-4 and V is TRBV15, with a possible D match to TRBD1 (5 bases). V was trimmed by 0 bases and J by 7 bases, leaving 15 bases between them. Germline values: CDR1 LNHNV, CDR2 YYDKDF (reference sequence). This CDR3 contains 16 residues. The CDR3 bases are TGTGCCACCAGCAGAGATCGGAGGGGCGTGGGTGAAAAACTGTTTTTT. It codes for CATSRDRRGVGEKLFF.

The table lists this clone with a count of one. The chain employs TRBV18 and TRBJ2-1, with D perhaps being TRBD1 or TRBD2 (5 bases each). The CDR3 spans 17 residues. V was shortened by 0 bases and J by 6 bases, with 18 bases between the two germline ends. The V gene's germline CDR1 is KGHSH and CDR2 LQKENI. The CDR3 sequence is CASSPPYSQGASNEQFF. The CDR3 DNA follows: TGTGCCAGCTCACCACCGTACTCGCAGGGAGCTTCCAATGAGCAGTTCTTC.

The CDR3 reads CASSPGRTKNIQYF. The CDR3 nucleotides are TGCGCCAGCAGCCCAGGGCGAACCAAAAACATTCAGTACTTC. This rearrangement joins TRBV5-1 to TRBJ2-4, with D maybe TRBD1 (5 bases). CDR3 length: 14 amino acids. V lost 4 bases and J lost 2, with 10 bases in between. Germline assignment: CDR1 SGHRS and CDR2 YFSETQ.

In DNA form, the CDR3 reads TGTGCCAGCAGCTTCAACAGGGGGCTCACCGGGGAGCTGTTTTTT. Encoded protein: CASSFNRGLTGELFF. The chain recombines TRBV7-2 with TRBJ2-2; 9 bases are shared with TRBD1. There are 15 residues in the CDR3. Germline V gives CDR1 SGHTA, CDR2 FQGNSA. The V and J ends lost 3 bases and 4 bases, in that order; junction bases with no gene match: 3.

CDR3 sequence reads: CAISLRENTGELFF. The CDR3 DNA sequence: TGTGCCATCAGTCTCCGGGAGAACACCGGGGAGCTGTTTTTT. The chain employs TRBV10-3 and TRBJ2-2; the D gene is possibly TRBD2 (5 bases). Trimming took 5 bases from V and 1 from J, leaving 8 bases between them. This CDR3 is 14 amino acids long. Germline assignment: CDR1 ENHRY and CDR2 SYGVKD.

The genes are TRBV7-2 and TRBJ1-1; a possible D gene is TRBD1 (6 bases). Germline lookup yields CDR1 SGHTA and CDR2 FQGNSA. V lost 1 base, J lost 1 base, and 13 bases lay in between. CDR3 size: 16 residues. The CDR3 sequence: CASSLGWGRSNTEAFF. CDR3 sequence (DNA): TGTGCCAGCAGCTTAGGATGGGGGCGGTCGAACACTGAAGCTTTCTTT.

V usage is TRBV7-9 and J usage is TRBJ2-2; a weak D match, TRBD2 (6 bases). Germline-derived CDR1 and CDR2 are SEHNR and FQNEAQ (reference sequence). Trimming took 2 bases from V and 9 from J, leaving 13 bases between them. CDR3 length: 14 residues. This CDR3 is CASSLTTSSWELFF. CDR3 nucleotides: TGTGCCAGCAGCTTAACTACTAGCTCCTGGGAGCTGTTTTTT.

V and J are TRBV20-1 and TRBJ2-7; D assignment may be TRBD1 or TRBD2 (6 bases each). The CDR3 spans 11 residues. V was shortened by 1 base and J by 7 bases, with 8 bases between the two germline ends. CDR1 DFQATT and CDR2 SNEGSKA come from the germline V gene (reference sequence). In DNA form, the CDR3 reads TGCAGTGCTAGAGTAGGGGGGGAGCAGTACTTC. Its protein product is CSARVGGEQYF.

V and J are TRBV15 and TRBJ2-1; 13 bases are shared with TRBD2. With V trimmed by 4 bases and J by 8 bases, 5 bases remained unmatched. The CDR3 runs to 15 residues. Germline-derived CDR1 and CDR2 are LNHNV and YYDKDF (reference sequence). The CDR3 sequence is CATSIRLAGGDEQFF. In DNA form, the CDR3 reads TGTGCCACCAGCATCCGACTAGCGGGAGGTGATGAGCAGTTCTTC.

This chain joins TRBV19 and TRBJ2-3, with D uncertain. CDR1 and CDR2 from the germline V gene are LNHDA and SQIVND (reference sequence). The CDR3 is made up of 12 amino acids. The V gene lost 8 bases and the J gene lost 5 bases, with 11 bases spanning the gap. CDR3 nucleotides: TGTGCCAGTGGGATTGGGGAAGATACGCAGTATTTT. This gives the protein CASGIGEDTQYF.

The chain carries TRBV5-6 and TRBJ1-5, with D perhaps matching TRBD1 (5 bases). The CDR3 contains 16 residues. V lost 2 bases and J lost 6, with 18 bases in between. The germline gives CDR1 SGHDT, CDR2 YYEEEE. DNA of the CDR3: TGTGCCAGCAGCTTCAATCAGGGAGGCCTCGGTCAGCCCCAGCATTTT. This encodes CASSFNQGGLGQPQHF.

V and J are TRBV24-1 and TRBJ2-3; D is perhaps TRBD1 (5 bases). V lost 4 bases and J lost 1, with 8 bases in between. The CDR3 consists of 14 residues. Germline assignment: CDR1 KGHDR and CDR2 SFDVKD. The CDR3 DNA sequence: TGTGCCACCAGTGACCCGACAGGCACAGATACGCAGTATTTT. Amino acid sequence: CATSDPTGTDTQYF.

V usage is TRBV19 and J usage is TRBJ1-5; the D is unclear. V lost 6 bases to trimming and J lost 5 bases, with 14 bases between them. The length of the CDR3 is 14 residues. CDR1 LNHDA and CDR2 SQIVND come from the germline V gene (reference sequence). The CDR3 sequence: CASSLGWQDQPQHF. The CDR3 DNA reads as TGTGCCAGTAGCTTAGGTTGGCAGGATCAGCCCCAGCATTTT.

This chain connects TRBV7-3 to TRBJ2-3; TRBD2 matches 8 bases. With V trimmed by 2 bases and J by 8 bases, 3 bases remained unmatched. The CDR3 spans 13 residues. The germline CDR1 and CDR2 sequences are SGHTA and FQGTGA. This CDR3 reads CASSLAGGGTQYF. DNA for the CDR3: TGTGCCAGCAGCTTAGCGGGGGGCGGTACGCAGTATTTT.

This clone was seen only a few times. The rearrangement uses TRBV10-3 and TRBJ2-7; TRBD1 matches at 9 bases. With V trimmed by 4 bases and J by 4 bases, 2 bases remained unmatched. The germline gives CDR1 ENHRY, CDR2 SYGVKD. This CDR3 spans 13 amino acids. The CDR3 DNA reads TGTGCCATCAGTGCAGGACAGGGGTACGAGCAGTACTTC. As protein: CAISAGQGYEQYF.

This chain uses TRBV2 with TRBJ1-3; D call uncertain. V lost 7 bases to trimming and J lost 0 bases, with 16 bases between them. The CDR3 is 16 residues long. CDR1 and CDR2 (germline): SNHLY, FYNNEI. This chain's CDR3 is CASILPAGASGNTIYF. For the CDR3, the DNA is TGTGCCAGCATCCTTCCGGCAGGCGCCTCTGGAAACACCATATATTTT. Combining the CDR3 with reference TRBV2 and TRBJ1-3 gives the whole variable domain EPEVTQTPSHQVTQMGQEVILRCVPISNHLYFYWYRQILGQKVEFLVSFYNNEISEKSEIFDDQFSVERPDGSNFTLKIRSTKLEDSAMYFCASILPAGASGNTIYFGEGSWLTVV.

The V call is TRBV5-5, the J call TRBJ1-1; D might be TRBD1 (6 bases). Trimming took off 4 bases at V and 4 bases at J, with 14 bases between the two ends. Germline CDR1 is SGHKS and CDR2 is YYEKEE (reference sequence). The length of the CDR3 is 14 residues. CDR3 DNA sequence: TGTGCCAGCAGCCCAACACAGGGCGGCACTGAAGCTTTCTTT. Translating it yields CASSPTQGGTEAFF.

The chain carries TRBV15 and TRBJ2-3; the D gene could be TRBD1 or TRBD2 (5 bases each). The germline V gene has CDR1 LNHNV and CDR2 YYDKDF (reference sequence). Trimming shortened V by 1 base and J by 6 bases, and 14 bases separated the two germline ends. This CDR3 is 15 amino acids long. Here the CDR3 reads CATSRARDRADTQYF. In nucleotides, the CDR3 is TGTGCCACCAGCAGAGCGAGGGACCGCGCGGATACGCAGTATTTT. The complete variable domain, with remaining parts taken from reference TRBV15 and TRBJ2-3, reads DAMVIQNPRYQVTQFGKPVTLSCSQTLNHNVMYWYQQKSSQAPKLLFHYYDKDFNNEADTPDNFQSRRPNTSFCFLDIRSPGLGDTAMYLCATSRARDRADTQYFGPGTRLTVL.

The rearrangement links TRBV19 to TRBJ2-2; unclear D gene. CDR1 and CDR2 (germline): LNHDA, SQIVND (reference sequence). The CDR3 is made up of 14 amino acids. Trimming took off 3 bases at V and 4 bases at J, with 9 bases between the two ends. CDR3 nucleotides: TGTGCCAGTAGTATCTTAGGGTCCACCGGGGAGCTGTTTTTT. Amino acids: CASSILGSTGELFF.

Here the CDR3 DNA reads TGTGCCAGCCACACTAGCGGGAGCTACACAGATACGCAGTATTTT. The encoded protein is CASHTSGSYTDTQYF. The rearrangement uses TRBV6-5 and TRBJ2-3; 11 bases agree with TRBD2. This CDR3 is 15 amino acids long. The J segment lost 2 bases and the V segment lost 8 bases, leaving 6 bases of the junction unmatched. In germline, CDR1 is MNHEY, CDR2 SVGAGI.

The rearrangement joins TRBV13 to TRBJ2-7; D ambiguous. The CDR3 totals 10 residues. The germline V and J ends were trimmed by 5 bases and 8 bases, with 7 bases remaining between them. Germline V gene sequence: CDR1 PRHDT, CDR2 FYEKMQ (reference sequence). CDR3: CASSPEQQYF. DNA of the CDR3: TGTGCCAGCAGCCCTGAACAGCAGTACTTC.